This passage covers 20 T cell receptor beta chains from one sample sequenced in a study of response to subunit inactivated influenza vaccine. TCRdb re-called the RT-PCR reads with MiXCR, one entry per CDR3 protein. This table has 530,000 or so distinct CDR3 sequences, about 12% appearing once. Sequenced material: PBMCs from blood, taken on the day of vaccination. Receptors were obtained from a middle-aged man who received an inactivated influenza vaccine.

The table lists this clonotype with a few counts. The rearrangement links TRBV12-3 or TRBV12-4 to TRBJ2-7; a weak D match, TRBD2 (7 bases). The ends were cut back, 6 bases at V and 0 bases at J, with 12 bases in the middle. This CDR3 spans 14 amino acids. This CDR3 reads CASRGGANSYEQYF. DNA for the CDR3: TGTGCCAGCAGAGGGGGGGCGAACTCCTACGAGCAGTACTTC.

The chain couples TRBV28 to TRBJ2-7; D is tentatively TRBD1 or TRBD2 (5 bases each). The CDR3 is 14 amino acids. Germline values: CDR1 MDHEN, CDR2 SYDVKM. V was trimmed by 6 bases and J by 5 bases, leaving 17 bases between them. CDR3 coding DNA: TGTGCCAGCAGCGGGGCACGGCGGTTTGACGAGCAGTACTTC. It is translated as CASSGARRFDEQYF.

In its sample, this clonotype was seen a few times. V usage is TRBV6-1 and J usage is TRBJ1-2; tentative D call: TRBD1 (5 bases). V lost 2 bases and J 7 bases, leaving 17 bases between the germline ends. The germline CDR1 and CDR2 sequences are MNHNS and SASEGT. The CDR3 runs 15 residues. The DNA of the CDR3 is TGTGCCAGCAGTGAATTGGGGCTGGAACTTCGTGGCTACACCTTC. The encoded protein is CASSELGLELRGYTF.

This chain uses TRBV4-1 with TRBJ2-3; the D is unclear. Germline lookup yields CDR1 MGHRA and CDR2 YSYEKL. Between the trimmed V and J ends, which lost 1 base and 1 base, there was a span of 9 bases. The CDR3 is 15 residues long. The CDR3 DNA reads as TGCGCCAGCAGCCAAGTTTCCTACCGCACAGATACGCAGTATTTT. Encoded protein: CASSQVSYRTDTQYF.

At least ten counts were recorded for this clonotype. The chain couples TRBV9 to TRBJ2-5; 11 positions match TRBD2. This CDR3 contains 16 residues. CDR1 is SGDLS and CDR2 is YYNGEE in the germline V gene. The ends lost 4 bases at V and 2 bases at J; junction bases unmatched: 7. CDR3 in amino acids: CASSTSGTSGQETQYF. The CDR3 region has the DNA TGTGCCAGCAGCACCTCCGGGACTAGCGGACAAGAGACCCAGTACTTC.

In this sample, this clonotype turned up a few times. Written as DNA, the CDR3 is TGTGCCAGCAGCTTAGGGCCGGGTGAGTCTGCCGGCGAGCAGTACTTC. Its translation is CASSLGPGESAGEQYF. The V and J genes are TRBV11-2 and TRBJ2-7; D is undetermined. Germline V gives CDR1 SGHAT, CDR2 FQNNGV. Trimming removed 1 base from V and 6 bases from J, with 19 bases in between. This CDR3 is built from 16 residues.

This chain joins TRBV6-2 or TRBV6-3 and TRBJ2-3, with 11 bases fitting TRBD2. The CDR3 contains 16 residues. The trim removed 6 bases at V and 5 bases at J, leaving 10 bases unmatched. Germline assignment: CDR1 MNHEY and CDR2 SVGEGT. As DNA, the CDR3 is TGTGCCAGCAGCTATAGCGGGGGGGCCTCTCAAGATACGCAGTATTTT. Its translation is CASSYSGGASQDTQYF.

The table lists this clonotype with a few counts. J is TRBJ2-7 and V is TRBV6-2 or TRBV6-3; the D call may be TRBD1 or TRBD2 (5 bases each). CDR3 size: 15 residues. The V and J ends lost 1 base and 2 bases respectively, with 12 bases between them. CDR1 and CDR2 (germline): MNHEY, SVGEGT. CDR3 in amino acids: CASSYFHGTAYEQYF. The CDR3 DNA is TGTGCCAGCAGTTACTTCCATGGGACGGCCTACGAGCAGTACTTC.

For this clonotype: Mismatch with germline at one junction end may stem from a read error. The rearrangement links TRBV12-3 or TRBV12-4 to TRBJ2-2; maybe TRBD2 (6 bases). The CDR3 loop spans 13 amino acids. CDR3 amino acids: CASRGGNTEELFF. The CDR3 nucleotides are TGTGCCAGCAGGGGGGGTAACACCGAGGAGCTGTTTTTT.

In its sample, this clonotype was seen a few times. The V gene is TRBV15, the J gene TRBJ2-5; TRBD1 is a possible D gene (5 bases). CDR1 is LNHNV, CDR2 YYDKDF, per germline (reference sequence). The V end lost 1 base, the J end lost 2 bases, and 14 bases lay between the germline ends. The CDR3 loop spans 16 amino acids. The CDR3 here is CATSRAFVKGQETQYF. CDR3 DNA: TGTGCCACCAGCAGAGCTTTTGTAAAGGGGCAAGAGACCCAGTACTTC.

This clonotype was seen more than once but under ten times. The V gene is TRBV4-2, the J gene TRBJ1-2; D is possibly TRBD1 (6 bases). This CDR3 spans 17 amino acids. V lost 2 bases and J 7 bases, leaving 23 bases between the germline ends. Germline CDR1 LGHNA, CDR2 YNFKEQ. CDR3 sequence reads: CASSQRRRGVSAVGYTF. CDR3 DNA: TGTGCCAGCAGCCAACGTCGAAGGGGGGTCTCAGCGGTTGGCTACACCTTC.

This clonotype occurred a few times. The chain links TRBV12-3 or TRBV12-4 to TRBJ1-4, with 8 bases identical to TRBD1. The CDR3 has 16 amino acids. V was clipped by 3 bases and J by 13 bases; unmatched bases: 16. The CDR3 sequence: CASSFSGGQGPRGLFF. The DNA for the CDR3 is TGTGCCAGCAGTTTCAGCGGAGGACAGGGCCCTCGTGGACTGTTTTTT.

This clonotype has more than one count but fewer than ten. J is TRBJ2-1 and V is TRBV18; 7 nucleotides line up with TRBD2. This CDR3 contains 16 residues. Germline values: CDR1 KGHSH, CDR2 LQKENI. Losses at the gene ends were 6 bases for V and 5 bases for J; bases not matched to a gene: 13. The CDR3 reads CASSPRTGLGDNEQFF. The CDR3 nucleotides read TGTGCCAGCTCGCCCCGGACCGGACTAGGAGACAATGAGCAGTTCTTC. The full variable domain, rest sourced from reference TRBV18 and TRBJ2-1, is NAGVMQNPRHLVRRRGQEARLRCSPMKGHSHVYWYRQLPEEGLKFMVYLQKENIIDESGMPKERFSAEFPKEGPSILRIQQVVRGDSAAYFCASSPRTGLGDNEQFFGPGTRLTVL.

This clonotype was detected only a few times. This chain links TRBV27 with TRBJ1-1; TRBD1 might be the D (6 bases). V was shortened by 5 bases and J by 3 bases, with 16 bases between the two germline ends. The V gene's germline CDR1 is MNHEY and CDR2 SMNVEV (reference sequence). CDR3 size: 15 residues. CDR3 DNA: TGTGCCAGCAGTGCCGGGACATCGGGATACACTGAAGCTTTCTTT. This gives the protein CASSAGTSGYTEAFF.

The gene calls are TRBV11-2 and TRBJ1-1, with 8 bases fitting TRBD1. The CDR3 runs 16 residues. Germline V gene lookup returns CDR1 SGHAT and CDR2 FQNNGV. V lost 1 base to trimming and J lost 1 base; unmatched junction nucleotides: 5. DNA of the CDR3: TGTGCCAGCAGCTTAGCGCCGACAGGGGCGAACACTGAAGCTTTCTTT. Encoded protein: CASSLAPTGANTEAFF. Looking up the rest from reference TRBV11-2 and TRBJ1-1 gives the full variable domain: EAGVAQSPRYKIIEKRQSVAFWCNPISGHATLYWYQQILGQGPKLLIQFQNNGVVDDSQLPKDRFSAERLKGVDSTLKIQPAKLEDSAVYLCASSLAPTGANTEAFFGQGTRLTVV.

This clonotype was seen only a few times. CDR3 nucleotide sequence: TGTGCCAGCACCCCGGATTCTAGCGGGAGAGTGGAGACCCAGTACTTC. Translation: CASTPDSSGRVETQYF. J is TRBJ2-5 and V is TRBV6-2 or TRBV6-3, with 10 bases matching TRBD2. V lost 7 bases to trimming and J lost 5 bases; unmatched junction nucleotides: 13. The CDR3 length is 16 residues. Germline V gives CDR1 MNHEY, CDR2 SVGEGT.

CDR3: CSVLTENLYEQYF. The CDR3, as DNA: TGCAGTGTACTGACAGAGAACCTCTACGAGCAGTACTTC. This rearrangement joins TRBV20-1 to TRBJ2-7, with a weak D call TRBD1 (5 bases). With 7 bases removed from V and 3 bases from J, the gap between germline ends came to 16 bases. The CDR3 length is 13 residues. Looked up from germline, CDR1 is DFQATT and CDR2 is SNEGSKA (reference sequence).

V usage is TRBV10-3 and J usage is TRBJ2-3; 9 nucleotides match TRBD2. The germline gives CDR1 ENHRY, CDR2 SYGVKD. J was trimmed by 6 bases and V by 5 bases; bases with no gene match: 12. The CDR3 length is 16 residues. The CDR3 DNA follows: TGTGCCATCAGTCGCGACTTCGCGGGGGGGCTGGATACGCAGTATTTT. Protein product: CAISRDFAGGLDTQYF.

This clonotype was found a few times. The J gene is TRBJ2-3, the V gene TRBV7-2, with D possibly being TRBD1 (5 bases). Germline values: CDR1 SGHTA, CDR2 FQGNSA. V lost 1 base, J lost 0 bases, and 11 bases lay in between. The CDR3 contains 16 residues. Here the CDR3 reads CASSLGETVSTDTQYF. The CDR3, as DNA: TGTGCCAGCAGCTTAGGCGAGACAGTTAGCACAGATACGCAGTATTTT.

This clonotype has a handful of counts. The CDR3 DNA is TGCAGTGCCACGCCCGGGACAGGGGGTGAAAAACTGTTTTTT. This sequence encodes CSATPGTGGEKLFF. J is TRBJ1-4 and V is TRBV20-1, with 11 bases matching TRBD1. With V trimmed by 6 bases and J by 7 bases, 7 bases remained unmatched. CDR1 is DFQATT, CDR2 SNEGSKA, per germline (reference sequence). This CDR3 contains 14 residues.